Below, 31 T cell receptor beta chains from the same sample are listed, as sequenced in a study of control samples from healthy donors and cancer patients. Some clones are missing from TCRdb's copy, which holds only in-frame ones; the method was immunoSEQ multiplex PCR. The sample has about 160,000 clones; 85% to 90% are singletons. Sequencing was performed on blood. The receptors were gathered from a man in his thirties or forties in good health.

V is TRBV10-3 and J is TRBJ1-1; D is possibly TRBD1 (5 bases). The CDR3 spans 17 residues. V was trimmed by 2 bases and J by 3 bases, leaving 19 bases between them. Germline values: CDR1 ENHRY, CDR2 SYGVKD. The CDR3 nucleotides read TGTGCCATCAGTGAGGCCAGGGAGGGTGGAAGGGACACTGAAGCTTTCTTT. It yields the protein CAISEAREGGRDTEAFF.

CDR3: CASSLDQSSYEQYF. The DNA of the CDR3 is TGCGCCAGCAGCTTGGACCAGAGCTCCTACGAGCAGTACTTC. This chain links TRBV5-1 with TRBJ2-7, with D unresolved. The CDR3 length is 14 residues. Germline loops: CDR1 SGHRS, CDR2 YFSETQ. The V gene lost 0 bases and the J gene lost 0 bases, with 7 bases spanning the gap.

The CDR3 spells CASRGGDLASFSGANVLTF. The DNA for the CDR3 is TGTGCCAGCCGAGGAGGGGACCTAGCCTCTTTCTCGGGGGCCAACGTCCTGACTTTC. The gene calls are TRBV28 and TRBJ2-6, with D possibly being TRBD2 (6 bases). This CDR3 is built from 19 residues. Germline loops: CDR1 MDHEN, CDR2 SYDVKM. The ends were cut back, 8 bases at V and 4 bases at J, with 27 bases in the middle.

The chain carries TRBV7-3 and TRBJ1-3, with TRBD1 as a possible D gene (6 bases). Trimming left V 5 bases short and J 2 bases short, with 13 bases between. This CDR3 region has 15 residues. CDR1 is SGHTA and CDR2 is FQGTGA in the germline V gene. CDR3 bases: TGTGCCAGCAGCCCGGCGGGGGGCCCTGGAAACACCATATATTTT. Its protein is CASSPAGGPGNTIYF.

This clone is a singleton in its sample. The V gene is TRBV18, the J gene TRBJ2-1, with unresolved D. The CDR3 has 11 amino acids. Trimming pared 3 bases from V and 3 bases from J, leaving 0 bases between. Germline V gives CDR1 KGHSH, CDR2 LQKENI. The CDR3 loop reads CASSPYNEQFF. The CDR3 region has the DNA TGTGCCAGCTCACCCTACAATGAGCAGTTCTTC. The variable domain in full, with the rest retrieved from reference TRBV18 and TRBJ2-1, is NAGVMQNPRHLVRRRGQEARLRCSPMKGHSHVYWYRQLPEEGLKFMVYLQKENIIDESGMPKERFSAEFPKEGPSILRIQQVVRGDSAAYFCASSPYNEQFFGPGTRLTVL.

This chain connects TRBV5-1 to TRBJ1-2, with 9 positions matching TRBD1. Germline V gene data show CDR1 as SGHRS and CDR2 as YFSETQ. The CDR3 totals 15 residues. Unmatched junction bases numbered 10, after V lost 4 bases and J lost 6 bases. The CDR3 is CASSGPGTGTHGYTF. The DNA of the CDR3 is TGCGCCAGCAGCGGTCCCGGGACAGGGACACATGGCTACACCTTC.

The CDR3 sequence is CASSLRQGPNEKLFF. In DNA form, the CDR3 reads TGTGCCAGCAGCTTACGACAGGGACCTAATGAAAAACTGTTTTTT. The chain couples TRBV3-1 (or the pseudogene TRBV3-2) to TRBJ1-4, with 7 bases identical to TRBD1. J was trimmed by 3 bases and V by 5 bases; bases with no gene match: 6. The CDR3 is 15 residues long. Germline CDR1 is LGHDT and CDR2 is YNNKEL (reference sequence).

The rearrangement joins TRBV4-1 to TRBJ1-2; D call uncertain. With 4 bases removed from V and 6 bases from J, the gap between germline ends came to 24 bases. Germline V gives CDR1 MGHRA, CDR2 YSYEKL. The CDR3 has 17 residues. The CDR3 DNA reads as TGCGCCAGCAGCCTTCTACCCGCGGACTTCAGTAGAGATGGCTACACCTTC. This gives the protein CASSLLPADFSRDGYTF.

This clone showed up just once. The genes are TRBV7-8 and TRBJ2-7, with TRBD2 matching over 9 bases. This CDR3 has 18 residues. Per the germline V gene, CDR1 is SGHVS and CDR2 is FQNEAQ. J was trimmed by 4 bases and V by 1 base; bases with no gene match: 14. The CDR3 DNA sequence: TGTGCCAGCAGCTTAGAGGGTAGCGGGAGCGGCTGGCCTTACGAGCAGTACTTC. Encoded protein: CASSLEGSGSGWPYEQYF.

The rearrangement links TRBV9 to TRBJ2-5; D call uncertain. CDR3 length: 14 residues. Germline V gene lookup returns CDR1 SGDLS and CDR2 YYNGEE. V dropped 0 bases and J dropped 5 bases, with 11 bases sitting between them. As DNA, the CDR3 is TGTGCCAGCAGCGTAGGACTCCCGGTGGAGACCCAGTACTTC. Its protein product is CASSVGLPVETQYF.

This chain joins TRBV5-1 and TRBJ2-1, with TRBD2 matching 14 bases. This CDR3 region has 17 residues. V lost 4 bases, J lost 6 bases, and 9 bases stayed unmatched. The germline CDR1 and CDR2 sequences are SGHRS and YFSETQ. The CDR3 bases are TGCGCCAGCAGCCAGACTAGCGGGGGGGCCTACAGCAATGAGCAGTTCTTC. Translation gives CASSQTSGGAYSNEQFF.

The rearrangement joins TRBV3-1 (or the pseudogene TRBV3-2) to TRBJ1-5; D is unclear. The germline V gene has CDR1 LGHDT and CDR2 YNNKEL (reference sequence). The ends were cut back, 4 bases at V and 6 bases at J, with 7 bases in the middle. This CDR3 has 12 residues. The CDR3 is CASSRGVQPQHF. The CDR3 nucleotides are TGTGCCAGCAGCCGCGGAGTTCAGCCCCAGCATTTT.

This clone appeared a single time. The V gene is TRBV5-5, the J gene TRBJ1-2, with no clear D. The CDR3 sequence is 11 residues long. Germline lookup yields CDR1 SGHKS and CDR2 YYEKEE (reference sequence). V lost 1 base to trimming and J lost 6 bases, with 4 bases between them. Here the CDR3 DNA reads TGTGCCAGCAGCTTGTTAGATGGCTACACCTTC. Its translation is CASSLLDGYTF.

The chain carries TRBV2 and TRBJ1-1, with 9 bases identical to TRBD1. V shed 2 bases, J shed 0 bases, and the junction held 4 bases outside the gene matches. CDR3 length: 16 amino acids. The V gene's germline CDR1 is SNHLY and CDR2 FYNNEI. CDR3 protein: CASSEIGTGMNTEAFF. CDR3 bases: TGTGCCAGCAGTGAAATCGGGACAGGGATGAACACTGAAGCTTTCTTT.

The genes are TRBV9 and TRBJ2-7; TRBD2 matches 8 bases. With 4 bases clipped from V and 2 bases from J, the junction kept 8 bases outside the gene matches. Per the germline V gene, CDR1 is SGDLS and CDR2 is YYNGEE. The length of the CDR3 is 15 residues. DNA of the CDR3: TGTGCCAGCAGCTTAGGCCAAGCGGGGGCCTACGAGCAGTACTTC. The encoded protein is CASSLGQAGAYEQYF.

The gene calls are TRBV28 and TRBJ1-2; TRBD1 is a possible D gene (5 bases). CDR1 and CDR2 from the germline V gene are MDHEN and SYDVKM. There are 14 residues in the CDR3. V lost 4 bases, J lost 6 bases, and 15 bases lay in between. The chain's CDR3 is CASSSGPQRDGYTF. CDR3 DNA: TGTGCCAGCAGTTCGGGACCCCAACGGGATGGCTACACCTTC.

CDR3 sequence: CASRLDRGRTDTQYF. The CDR3 DNA follows: TGTGCCAGCAGACTCGACAGGGGGCGGACAGATACGCAGTATTTT. This sequence joins TRBV7-2 and TRBJ2-3; 10 bases fit TRBD1. The CDR3 runs 15 residues. The V gene's germline CDR1 is SGHTA and CDR2 FQGNSA. Trimming removed 6 bases from V and 3 bases from J; junction bases left unmatched: 6.

The rearrangement joins TRBV28 to TRBJ1-5; D possibly corresponds to TRBD1 (5 bases). The V and J ends lost 3 bases and 2 bases respectively, with 8 bases between them. Germline V gene sequence: CDR1 MDHEN, CDR2 SYDVKM. The CDR3 has 14 amino acids. DNA of the CDR3: TGTGCCAGCAGTTTGGCGGGGCGCAATCAGCCCCAGCATTTT. It codes for CASSLAGRNQPQHF.

The chain links TRBV7-2 to TRBJ2-2, with D perhaps TRBD2 (5 bases). Germline V gene data show CDR1 as SGHTA and CDR2 as FQGNSA. The CDR3 covers 15 residues. Trimming pared 6 bases from V and 2 bases from J, leaving 13 bases between. Written as DNA, the CDR3 is TGTGCCAGCAGGAATCAAGAGGGTAACACCGGGGAGCTGTTTTTT. It translates to CASRNQEGNTGELFF.

This clone was counted once. The chain is built from TRBV10-3 and TRBJ1-2, with 7 bases fitting TRBD1. V gave up 4 bases and J gave up 0 bases; unmatched junction bases: 2. CDR3 size: 14 residues. Germline V CDR1 and CDR2: ENHRY, SYGVKD. CDR3 sequence: CAISGGQPNYGYTF. The CDR3 nucleotides are TGTGCCATCAGTGGGGGACAGCCTAACTATGGCTACACCTTC.

The V call is TRBV6-5, the J call TRBJ1-1, with a tentative D call TRBD1 (5 bases). This CDR3 comprises 11 residues. Germline CDR1 reads MNHEY; CDR2 reads SVGAGI. The ends were cut back, 6 bases at V and 5 bases at J, with 7 bases in the middle. CDR3 bases: TGTGCCAGCAGCAGGGTGACTGAAGCTTTCTTT. It is translated as CASSRVTEAFF.

The J gene is TRBJ1-5, the V gene TRBV12-3 or TRBV12-4, with a tentative D call TRBD1 (5 bases). The CDR3 sequence is 13 residues long. Trimming removed 4 bases from V and 4 bases from J, with 8 bases in between. The CDR3 region is CASSYRPNQPQHF. The CDR3 DNA is TGTGCCAGCAGTTACAGGCCGAATCAGCCCCAGCATTTT.

This clone was seen once. This chain joins TRBV5-1 and TRBJ2-7; 10 bases match TRBD1. The trim removed 7 bases at V and 4 bases at J, leaving 20 bases unmatched. Germline CDR1 and CDR2: SGHRS and YFSETQ. This CDR3 has 18 amino acids. The CDR3 spells CASRFESRLSGQGYEQYF. The CDR3 DNA reads as TGCGCCAGCCGGTTCGAGAGTAGGTTGTCGGGACAGGGGTACGAGCAGTACTTC.

This chain joins TRBV18 and TRBJ2-7; 7 bases fit TRBD1. Per the germline V gene, CDR1 is KGHSH and CDR2 is LQKENI. V dropped 4 bases and J dropped 0; count of bases not matched to a gene: 3. The CDR3 runs 14 residues. CDR3 residues: CASSQDRSSYEQYF. For the CDR3, the DNA is TGTGCCAGCTCACAGGACAGGAGCTCCTACGAGCAGTACTTC.

The rearrangement joins TRBV27 to TRBJ2-7; 11 bases fit TRBD2. Germline V lookup: CDR1 MNHEY, CDR2 SMNVEV (reference sequence). The CDR3 sequence is 14 residues long. J was trimmed by 4 bases and V by 3 bases; bases with no gene match: 2. This CDR3 reads CASSFTSGGYEQYF. The CDR3, as DNA: TGTGCCAGCAGTTTTACTAGCGGGGGTTACGAGCAGTACTTC.

The table lists this clone with a few counts. The genes are TRBV11-1 and TRBJ1-2; 8 positions match TRBD1. With V trimmed by 6 bases and J by 4 bases, 13 bases remained unmatched. Germline V gives CDR1 SGHAT, CDR2 FQDESV (reference sequence). This CDR3 spans 16 amino acids. The CDR3 region is CASSPLGQETIYGYTF. Written as DNA, the CDR3 is TGTGCCAGCAGTCCCTTGGGACAGGAGACTATCTATGGCTACACCTTC.

The rearrangement links TRBV5-1 to TRBJ2-7, with TRBD1 matching 7 bases. Germline CDR1 is SGHRS and CDR2 is YFSETQ. The CDR3 is made up of 14 amino acids. V lost 2 bases and J lost 5; bases outside the gene matches: 7. CDR3 sequence (DNA): TGCGCCAGCAGCTTAGGGGGCCCTGTGAACGAGCAGTACTTC. Residues: CASSLGGPVNEQYF.

The chain joins TRBV6-6 to TRBJ2-2; 8 bases align to TRBD1. CDR3 length: 16 residues. Germline V gene lookup returns CDR1 MNHNY and CDR2 SVGAGI (reference sequence). V gave up 4 bases and J gave up 5 bases; unmatched junction bases: 9. CDR3 coding DNA: TGTGCCAGCAGTTTCCCCAGGGGGCTTTCAACCGGGGAGCTGTTTTTT. Amino acids: CASSFPRGLSTGELFF.

This chain links TRBV24-1 with TRBJ1-1; 9 bases are a match to TRBD1. This CDR3 has 13 amino acids. Germline lookup yields CDR1 KGHDR and CDR2 SFDVKD. Losses at the gene ends were 10 bases for V and 7 bases for J; bases not matched to a gene: 9. The CDR3: CATRGQGNGEAFF. The CDR3 DNA reads as TGTGCCACAAGGGGACAGGGAAATGGTGAAGCTTTCTTT.

The rearrangement uses TRBV11-3 and TRBJ2-5, with 8 nucleotides matching TRBD1. V was clipped by 1 base and J by 3 bases; unmatched bases: 10. The CDR3 is 17 amino acids. CDR1 and CDR2 from the germline V gene are SGHNT and YENEEA. The CDR3 DNA is TGTGCCAGCAGCTTAGCAGCCGGGACAGGCGACAAAGAGACCCAGTACTTC. This translates into CASSLAAGTGDKETQYF. Together with reference TRBV11-3 and TRBJ2-5, the CDR3 gives the full variable domain: EAGVVQSPRYKIIEKKQPVAFWCNPISGHNTLYWYLQNLGQGPELLIRYENEEAVDDSQLPKDRFSAERLKGVDSTLKIQPAELGDSAVYLCASSLAAGTGDKETQYFGPGTRLLVL.

The table lists this clone with a count of one. The gene calls are TRBV11-3 and TRBJ2-1, with D unresolved. CDR3 size: 13 residues. Looked up from germline, CDR1 is SGHNT and CDR2 is YENEEA. The V end lost 5 bases, the J end lost 6 bases, and 11 bases lay between the germline ends. Here the CDR3 reads CASSRGLSNEQFF. Written as DNA, the CDR3 is TGTGCCAGCAGCCGAGGCCTGAGCAATGAGCAGTTCTTC. Full variable domain (remainder filled in from reference TRBV11-3 and TRBJ2-1): EAGVVQSPRYKIIEKKQPVAFWCNPISGHNTLYWYLQNLGQGPELLIRYENEEAVDDSQLPKDRFSAERLKGVDSTLKIQPAELGDSAVYLCASSRGLSNEQFFGPGTRLTVL.